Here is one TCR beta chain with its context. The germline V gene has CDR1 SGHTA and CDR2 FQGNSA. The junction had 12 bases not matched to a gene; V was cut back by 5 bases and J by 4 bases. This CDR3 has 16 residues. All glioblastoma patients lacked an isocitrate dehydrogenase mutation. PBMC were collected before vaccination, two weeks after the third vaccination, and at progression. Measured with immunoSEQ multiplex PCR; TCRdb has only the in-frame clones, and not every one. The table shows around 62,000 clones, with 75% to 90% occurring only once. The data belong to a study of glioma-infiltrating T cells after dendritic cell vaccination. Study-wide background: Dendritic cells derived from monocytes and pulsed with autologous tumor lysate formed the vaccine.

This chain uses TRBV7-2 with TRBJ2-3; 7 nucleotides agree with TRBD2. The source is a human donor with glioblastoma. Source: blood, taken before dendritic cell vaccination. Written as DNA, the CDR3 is TGTGCCAGCAGCCCGCGGGGAGGGGTGAGCCCAGATACGCAGTATTTT. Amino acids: CASSPRGGVSPDTQYF.